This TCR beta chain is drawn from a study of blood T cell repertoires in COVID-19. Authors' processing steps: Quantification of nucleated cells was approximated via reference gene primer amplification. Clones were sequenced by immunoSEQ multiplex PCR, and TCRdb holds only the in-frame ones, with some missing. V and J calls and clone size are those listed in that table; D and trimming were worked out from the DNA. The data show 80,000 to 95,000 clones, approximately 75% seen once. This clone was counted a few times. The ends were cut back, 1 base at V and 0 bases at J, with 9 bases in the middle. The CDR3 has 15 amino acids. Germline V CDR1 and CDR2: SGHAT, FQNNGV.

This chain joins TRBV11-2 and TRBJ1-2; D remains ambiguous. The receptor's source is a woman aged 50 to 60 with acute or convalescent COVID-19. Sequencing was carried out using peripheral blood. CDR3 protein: CASSLASSANYGYTF. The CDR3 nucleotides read TGTGCCAGCAGCTTAGCGTCCAGCGCTAACTATGGCTACACCTTC.